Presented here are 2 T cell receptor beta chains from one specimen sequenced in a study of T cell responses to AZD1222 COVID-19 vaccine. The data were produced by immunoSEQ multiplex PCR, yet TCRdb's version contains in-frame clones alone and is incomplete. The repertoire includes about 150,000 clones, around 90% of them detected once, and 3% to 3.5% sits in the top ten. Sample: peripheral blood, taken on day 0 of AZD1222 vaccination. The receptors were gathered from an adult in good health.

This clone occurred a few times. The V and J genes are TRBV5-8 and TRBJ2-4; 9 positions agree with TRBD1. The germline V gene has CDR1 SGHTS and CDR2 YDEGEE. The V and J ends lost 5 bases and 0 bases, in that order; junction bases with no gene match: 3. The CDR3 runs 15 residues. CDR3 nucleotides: TGTGCCAGCAGGCCGGACAGGGGAGCCAAAAACATTCAGTACTTC. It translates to CASRPDRGAKNIQYF.

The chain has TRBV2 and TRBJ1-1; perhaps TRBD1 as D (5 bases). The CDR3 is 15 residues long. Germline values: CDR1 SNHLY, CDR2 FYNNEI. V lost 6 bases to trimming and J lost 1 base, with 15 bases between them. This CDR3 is CASRAGRMGNTEAFF. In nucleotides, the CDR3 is TGTGCCAGCAGGGCGGGACGGATGGGGAACACTGAAGCTTTCTTT.